These 27 T cell receptor beta chains came from one sample sequenced in a study of blood T cell repertoires in COVID-19. The method was immunoSEQ multiplex PCR; TCRdb's version includes in-frame clones alone and lacks a portion of them. Of some 200,000 clones listed, around 85% were seen once; the top ten hold 0.7% to 0.95%. The source material was peripheral blood. Source of these receptors: a woman between 70 and 85 years old with acute or convalescent COVID-19.

The chain combines TRBV5-1 with TRBJ2-1; 7 nucleotides match TRBD1. This CDR3 comprises 14 residues. V shed 1 base and J 7 bases; nucleotides not matched to a gene: 5. Germline values: CDR1 SGHRS, CDR2 YFSETQ. The CDR3 protein is CASSLLQGWNEQFF. The CDR3 DNA is TGCGCCAGCAGCTTGTTACAGGGGTGGAATGAGCAGTTCTTC.

This rearrangement joins TRBV5-1 to TRBJ2-1; D might be TRBD1 (5 bases). Germline CDR1 and CDR2: SGHRS and YFSETQ. The CDR3 runs to 14 residues. V was pared by 0 bases and J by 9 bases, with 13 bases between. CDR3 nucleotide sequence: TGCGCCAGCAGCTTGGAACAGACCAGGGCTGAGCAGTTCTTC. Amino acids: CASSLEQTRAEQFF.

The rearrangement links TRBV9 to TRBJ1-3, with a possible D match to TRBD1 (6 bases). Germline V gene lookup returns CDR1 SGDLS and CDR2 YYNGEE. The CDR3 spans 17 residues. The V end was cut by 0 bases, the J end by 1 base, with 14 bases between. The CDR3 reads CASSVGWGGASGNTIYF. CDR3 DNA sequence: TGTGCCAGCAGCGTAGGATGGGGGGGCGCGTCTGGAAACACCATATATTTT. Variable domain in full (rest from reference TRBV9 and TRBJ1-3): DSGVTQTPKHLITATGQRVTLRCSPRSGDLSVYWYQQSLDQGLQFLIQYYNGEERAKGNILERFSAQQFPDLHSELNLSSLELGDSALYFCASSVGWGGASGNTIYFGEGSWLTVV.

The genes are TRBV7-9 and TRBJ1-2, with D hard to call. Trimming took 3 bases from V and 5 from J, leaving 16 bases between them. CDR3 length: 15 residues. CDR1 is SEHNR and CDR2 is FQNEAQ in the germline V gene (reference sequence). The DNA for the CDR3 is TGTGCCAGCAGCTTGGGCGGGTCCTCTCCATATGGCTACACCTTC. It codes for CASSLGGSSPYGYTF.

V is TRBV5-4 and J is TRBJ2-3; 8 positions match TRBD1. V was clipped by 4 bases and J by 4 bases; unmatched bases: 2. The CDR3 runs to 13 residues. Germline V gene sequence: CDR1 SGHNT, CDR2 YYREEE (reference sequence). CDR3 loop: CASSIQGADTQYF. The DNA of the CDR3 is TGTGCCAGCAGCATACAGGGGGCAGATACGCAGTATTTT.

This chain uses TRBV5-4 with TRBJ2-3, with 8 bases aligning to TRBD1. The CDR3 spans 16 residues. Germline CDR1 reads SGHNT; CDR2 reads YYREEE (reference sequence). The J segment lost 1 base and the V segment lost 0 bases, leaving 4 bases of the junction unmatched. The CDR3 DNA follows: TGTGCCAGCAGCTTGGCCAAGGGACAGGGCACAGATACGCAGTATTTT. Translated: CASSLAKGQGTDTQYF. Drawing the rest from reference TRBV5-4 and TRBJ2-3, the complete variable domain is ETGVTQSPTHLIKTRGQQVTLRCSSQSGHNTVSWYQQALGQGPQFIFQYYREEENGRGNFPPRFSGLQFPNYSSELNVNALELDDSALYLCASSLAKGQGTDTQYFGPGTRLTVL.

The genes are TRBV10-1 and TRBJ1-1; D is possibly TRBD1 (5 bases). The V end lost 1 base, the J end lost 5 bases, and 20 bases lay between the germline ends. The CDR3 contains 17 residues. Germline V gene data show CDR1 as WNHNN and CDR2 as SYGVQD (reference sequence). The CDR3 bases are TGCGCCAGCAGTGAGTTTTCGCAGGGAATGAGTAAGACTGAAGCTTTCTTT. Translation: CASSEFSQGMSKTEAFF.

V usage is TRBV7-2 and J usage is TRBJ1-2; 8 nucleotides match TRBD1. Germline assignment: CDR1 SGHTA and CDR2 FQGNSA. The V segment lost 4 bases and the J segment 1 base; nucleotides outside the gene matches: 11. The CDR3 runs to 17 residues. The CDR3 is CASSSWTGIRRNYGYTF. The CDR3 DNA reads TGTGCCAGCAGCTCTTGGACAGGGATAAGACGTAACTATGGCTACACCTTC.

The chain is built from TRBV2 and TRBJ2-6; tentative D call: TRBD2 (5 bases). The germline V gene has CDR1 SNHLY and CDR2 FYNNEI. Trimming shortened V by 6 bases and J by 0 bases, and 6 bases separated the two germline ends. CDR3 length: 14 residues. CDR3 in amino acids: CASRGVSGANVLTF. In DNA, the CDR3 is TGTGCCAGCAGGGGAGTCTCTGGGGCCAACGTCCTGACTTTC. Looking up the rest from reference TRBV2 and TRBJ2-6 gives the full variable domain: EPEVTQTPSHQVTQMGQEVILRCVPISNHLYFYWYRQILGQKVEFLVSFYNNEISEKSEIFDDQFSVERPDGSNFTLKIRSTKLEDSAMYFCASRGVSGANVLTFGAGSRLTVL.

The chain carries TRBV10-2 and TRBJ2-5; 11 bases align to TRBD1. CDR1 is WSHSY and CDR2 is SAAADI in the germline V gene. V was clipped by 4 bases and J by 4 bases; unmatched bases: 5. The CDR3 contains 15 residues. This CDR3 reads CASSAGTGGRETQYF. In DNA, the CDR3 is TGCGCCAGCAGTGCTGGGACAGGGGGGAGAGAGACCCAGTACTTC.

The chain combines TRBV24-1 with TRBJ2-2, with D maybe TRBD2 (6 bases). Germline V gives CDR1 KGHDR, CDR2 SFDVKD. The V end was cut by 5 bases, the J end by 6 bases, with 12 bases between. This CDR3 comprises 14 residues. This CDR3 reads CATSVSGSAGELFF. As DNA, the CDR3 is TGTGCCACCAGTGTTTCCGGGAGTGCCGGGGAGCTGTTTTTT.

The chain combines TRBV5-1 with TRBJ2-2; 7 positions match TRBD1. Per germline, CDR1 SGHRS and CDR2 YFSETQ. CDR3 size: 15 residues. Trimming took 3 bases from V and 4 from J; bases not matched to a gene: 6. CDR3 in DNA: TGCGCCAGCAGCTCGGGACAGATGGGCACCGGGGAGCTGTTTTTT. This gives the protein CASSSGQMGTGELFF.

The chain uses TRBV19 and TRBJ2-1; 8 positions match TRBD2. The germline CDR1 and CDR2 sequences are LNHDA and SQIVND (reference sequence). V was pared by 6 bases and J by 1 base, with 5 bases of the junction left unmatched. This CDR3 spans 15 amino acids. DNA of the CDR3: TGTGCCAGTAGCGGGGGGGGCACTTCCTACAATGAGCAGTTCTTC. It codes for CASSGGGTSYNEQFF.

This chain connects TRBV7-8 to TRBJ1-5; TRBD1 aligns across 10 bases. The CDR3 length is 17 residues. The V gene end was trimmed by 5 bases and the J gene end by 3 bases; junction bases not matched to a gene: 10. Looked up from germline, CDR1 is SGHVS and CDR2 is FQNEAQ. CDR3 sequence: CASSTDRGLGNNQPQHF. CDR3 coding DNA: TGTGCCAGCAGCACCGACAGGGGGCTCGGGAACAATCAGCCCCAGCATTTT.

The V gene is TRBV5-1, the J gene TRBJ2-4, with D possibly matching TRBD1 (6 bases). Germline V gene lookup returns CDR1 SGHRS and CDR2 YFSETQ. The CDR3 is 15 amino acids. Trimming shortened V by 2 bases and J by 1 base, and 10 bases separated the two germline ends. As DNA, the CDR3 is TGCGCCAGCAGCTTACAGGGCACCGCCAAAAACATTCAGTACTTC. This encodes CASSLQGTAKNIQYF.

This sequence joins TRBV7-2 and TRBJ2-1; the D is unclear. From germline, CDR1 is SGHTA and CDR2 FQGNSA. Trimming took 5 bases from V and 4 from J, leaving 9 bases between them. CDR3 length equals 13 residues. The CDR3 reads CASSLYWYNEQFF. CDR3 DNA: TGTGCCAGCAGCCTCTACTGGTACAATGAGCAGTTCTTC.

The rearrangement uses TRBV5-4 and TRBJ2-5; 7 positions agree with TRBD1. Germline-derived CDR1 and CDR2 are SGHNT and YYREEE (reference sequence). The CDR3 length is 13 residues. Trimming removed 3 bases from V and 5 bases from J; junction bases left unmatched: 4. CDR3 in amino acids: CASSSGQQETQYF. In DNA form, the CDR3 reads TGTGCCAGCAGCTCGGGACAGCAGGAGACCCAGTACTTC.

The rearrangement uses TRBV29-1 and TRBJ1-2; 10 bases are a match to TRBD1. CDR3 size: 12 residues. V trimming: 6 bases; J trimming: 10 bases; junction bases outside the gene matches: 8. Germline CDR1 reads SQVTM; CDR2 reads ANQGSEA. The CDR3 nucleotides read TGCAGCGTAGTGACAGGGGGCTACGACTACACCTTC. Its translation is CSVVTGGYDYTF.

This chain links TRBV7-2 with TRBJ2-2, with 10 bases lining up with TRBD2. V dropped 6 bases and J dropped 6; count of bases not matched to a gene: 4. In germline, CDR1 is SGHTA, CDR2 FQGNSA. The CDR3 extends over 14 amino acids. For the CDR3, the DNA is TGTGCCAGCAGGGGACTAGCGTCCGCCGGGGAGCTGTTTTTT. This gives the protein CASRGLASAGELFF.

V gene TRBV6-1 combines with J gene TRBJ1-6; D not certain. The CDR3 covers 13 residues. Looked up from germline, CDR1 is MNHNS and CDR2 is SASEGT. The V end was cut by 1 base, the J end by 11 bases, with 9 bases between. CDR3 residues: CASSEGHIPPLHF. The CDR3 coding sequence is TGTGCCAGCAGTGAAGGGCACATTCCACCCCTCCACTTT.

This sequence joins TRBV19 and TRBJ1-2; D gene unclear. Trimming cost V 1 base and J 6 bases, with 12 bases left between them. The CDR3 has 14 amino acids. CDR1 and CDR2 (germline): LNHDA, SQIVND (reference sequence). The DNA for the CDR3 is TGTGCCAGTAGTATAGGGGCCTCGGCCCATGGCTACACCTTC. Translated, it gives CASSIGASAHGYTF.

This clone showed up just a few times. The chain links TRBV19 to TRBJ2-2, with 14 positions matching TRBD2. This CDR3 has 16 amino acids. V lost 9 bases to trimming and J lost 0 bases; unmatched junction nucleotides: 3. CDR1 LNHDA and CDR2 SQIVND come from the germline V gene (reference sequence). CDR3 coding DNA: TGTGCCAGCAGGACTAGCGGGAGGCCGAACACCGGGGAGCTGTTTTTT. Translating gives CASRTSGRPNTGELFF. The variable domain in full, with the rest retrieved from reference TRBV19 and TRBJ2-2, is DGGITQSPKYLFRKEGQNVTLSCEQNLNHDAMYWYRQDPGQGLRLIYYSQIVNDFQKGDIAEGYSVSREKKESFPLTVTSAQKNPTAFYLCASRTSGRPNTGELFFGEGSRLTVL.

In DNA, the CDR3 is TGCGCCAGCAGCGACCGACTAGCGGGAGTGTTCAATGAGCAGTTCTTC. Its protein product is CASSDRLAGVFNEQFF. The rearrangement uses TRBV10-1 and TRBJ2-1; 12 bases match TRBD2. With 6 bases clipped from V and 6 bases from J, the junction kept 9 bases outside the gene matches. Per the germline V gene, CDR1 is WNHNN and CDR2 is SYGVQD (reference sequence). CDR3 length equals 16 residues.

The V call is TRBV7-2, the J call TRBJ1-1, with D uncertain. Trimming stripped 0 bases from V and 2 bases from J, with 10 bases between. The CDR3 runs to 15 residues. Germline loops: CDR1 SGHTA, CDR2 FQGNSA. CDR3 DNA: TGTGCCAGCAGCTTAGCCAGGACTCCCAACACTGAAGCTTTCTTT. This encodes CASSLARTPNTEAFF.

The rearrangement uses TRBV27 and TRBJ2-1; TRBD1 is a possible D gene (5 bases). CDR1 and CDR2 (germline): MNHEY, SMNVEV (reference sequence). CDR3 length: 14 amino acids. V lost 7 bases, J lost 8 bases, and 18 bases lay in between. The CDR3 DNA is TGTGCCAGCAAAGTGCTGGGGCACTGGGATGAGCAGTTCTTC. Protein: CASKVLGHWDEQFF.

The chain joins TRBV5-1 to TRBJ2-1, with 7 bases aligning to TRBD2. Losses at the gene ends were 3 bases for V and 0 bases for J; bases not matched to a gene: 3. The CDR3 consists of 15 residues. Germline V lookup: CDR1 SGHRS, CDR2 YFSETQ. The CDR3 loop reads CASSSGTNSYNEQFF. The CDR3 DNA follows: TGCGCCAGCAGCTCCGGGACTAACTCCTACAATGAGCAGTTCTTC.

The rearrangement links TRBV12-5 to TRBJ1-2, with D unclear. V lost 9 bases, J lost 7 bases, and 12 bases lay in between. CDR3 length: 11 residues. Germline V CDR1 and CDR2: LGHNT, FRNRAP. CDR3 in amino acids: CASRQETGYTF. CDR3 nucleotide sequence: TGTGCTAGCCGGCAGGAAACTGGCTACACCTTC.